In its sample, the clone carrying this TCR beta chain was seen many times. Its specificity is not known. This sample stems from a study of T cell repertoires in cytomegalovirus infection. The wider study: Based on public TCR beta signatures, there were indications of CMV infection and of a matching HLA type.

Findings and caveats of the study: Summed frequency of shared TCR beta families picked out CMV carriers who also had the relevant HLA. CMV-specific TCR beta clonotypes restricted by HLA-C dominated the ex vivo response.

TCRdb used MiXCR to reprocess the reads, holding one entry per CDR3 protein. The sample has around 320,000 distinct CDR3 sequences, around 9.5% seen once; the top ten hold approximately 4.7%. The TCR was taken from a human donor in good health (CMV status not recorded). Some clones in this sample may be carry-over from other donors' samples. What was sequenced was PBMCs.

The CDR3 region has the DNA TGTGCCAGCAGCCGGTCTCCTAGGGGAGAGCAGTACTTC. This codes for CASSRSPRGEQYF. The rearrangement links TRBV6-2 or TRBV6-3 to TRBJ2-7; weak D call: TRBD1 (5 bases). With 6 bases removed from V and 7 bases from J, the gap between germline ends came to 16 bases. Germline-derived CDR1 and CDR2 are MNHEY and SVGEGT. This CDR3 contains 13 residues.